These 15 T cell receptor beta chains were all obtained from the same sample, sequenced in a study of vaccination effects on CD4 cells after COVID-19. Assay used: immunoSEQ multiplex PCR; TCRdb lists only in-frame clones, some missing. The sample carries some 66,000 clones, approximately 80% recorded once. Culturing for 10 to 11 days preceded CD4+ T cell isolation. Vaccination of participants consisted of two doses of either the BNT162b2 or mRNA-1273 vaccine. Antigens of these TCRs are unknown. Sample: CD4+ T cells from PBMCs cultured without peptide, taken after COVID-19 vaccination. These receptors were obtained from a human donor who received a COVID-19 vaccine.

V is TRBV6-5 and J is TRBJ1-3, with 9 bases identical to TRBD1. Germline V lookup: CDR1 MNHEY, CDR2 SVGAGI. CDR3 length: 15 residues. V dropped 5 bases and J dropped 4; count of bases not matched to a gene: 6. CDR3: CASSRVGQGGNTIYF. The CDR3 coding sequence is TGTGCCAGCAGTCGGGTGGGACAGGGAGGAAACACCATATATTTT.

V usage is TRBV7-2 and J usage is TRBJ2-5, with a tentative D call TRBD2 (7 bases). Germline V gene lookup returns CDR1 SGHTA and CDR2 FQGNSA. Trimming stripped 7 bases from V and 4 bases from J, with 16 bases between. The CDR3 is made up of 14 amino acids. CDR3 sequence: CASTDAGAGETQYF. CDR3 DNA: TGTGCCAGCACCGACGCGGGGGCCGGAGAGACCCAGTACTTC.

This clone was seen a few times. The rearrangement joins TRBV19 to TRBJ2-2; D is ambiguous. CDR3 length equals 14 residues. Germline CDR1 and CDR2: LNHDA and SQIVND (reference sequence). V gave up 3 bases and J gave up 5 bases, with 10 bases separating them. The CDR3 nucleotides read TGTGCCAGTAGTATTTTGGCACCAACCGGGGAGCTGTTTTTT. Its translation is CASSILAPTGELFF.

This clone appeared a few times. The chain is built from TRBV4-2 and TRBJ2-2; 11 nucleotides line up with TRBD1. This CDR3 is 17 amino acids long. Losses at the gene ends were 5 bases for V and 4 bases for J; bases not matched to a gene: 9. CDR1 and CDR2 from the germline V gene are LGHNA and YNFKEQ. The DNA for the CDR3 is TGTGCCAGCAGCAGCCGGACAGGGGGCGGAATCACCGGGGAGCTGTTTTTT. Residues: CASSSRTGGGITGELFF.

This clone was detected only once. V gene TRBV5-3 combines with J gene TRBJ2-5; 8 nucleotides agree with TRBD1. TRBV5-3 is annotated as an ORF whose role is uncertain. The CDR3 sequence is 15 residues long. The V and J ends lost 2 bases and 1 base, in that order; junction bases with no gene match: 4. CDR3 in amino acids: CARSFQGTGQETQYF. The CDR3 nucleotides are TGTGCCAGAAGCTTCCAAGGGACAGGCCAAGAGACCCAGTACTTC.

There are a few counts of this clone. The chain joins TRBV28 to TRBJ2-7, with D possibly TRBD1 on 6 matching bases. Germline CDR1 is MDHEN and CDR2 is SYDVKM. This CDR3 contains 13 residues. V was trimmed by 5 bases and J by 7 bases, leaving 15 bases between them. The DNA for the CDR3 is TGTGCCAGCAGTGAGCCAGGGGAGAGGGAGCAGTACGTC. This gives the protein CASSEPGEREQYV.

This clone turned up a few times. Additional DNA sequences in this sample encode the identical CDR3. The V call is TRBV7-2, the J call TRBJ2-2; D gene unclear. V was pared by 2 bases and J by 7 bases, with 2 bases between. Looked up from germline, CDR1 is SGHTA and CDR2 is FQGNSA. The CDR3 has 11 residues. The CDR3 spells CASSLRGELFF. DNA for the CDR3: TGTGCCAGCAGCTTACGCGGGGAGCTGTTTTTT.

This sequence joins TRBV7-3 and TRBJ2-1; D is ambiguous. V gave up 2 bases and J gave up 1 base, with 3 bases separating them. Looked up from germline, CDR1 is SGHTA and CDR2 is FQGTGA. CDR3 length equals 13 residues. CDR3 nucleotide sequence: TGTGCCAGCAGCTTATCTTCCTACAATGAGCAGTTCTTC. As protein: CASSLSSYNEQFF. Filled out from reference TRBV7-3 and TRBJ2-1, the complete variable domain reads GAGVSQTPSNKVTEKGKYVELRCDPISGHTALYWYRQSLGQGPEFLIYFQGTGAADDSGLPNDRFFAVRPEGSVSTLKIQRTERGDSAVYLCASSLSSYNEQFFGPGTRLTVL.

This clone has a single count. The J gene is TRBJ1-6, the V gene TRBV3-1 (or the pseudogene TRBV3-2), with D possibly being TRBD1 (5 bases). Trimming stripped 1 base from V and 7 bases from J, with 11 bases between. The CDR3 runs to 15 residues. CDR1 is LGHDT and CDR2 is YNNKEL in the germline V gene (reference sequence). The CDR3 nucleotides are TGTGCCAGCAGCCAAGGAGGGGTTGGGAATTCACCCCTCCACTTT. This sequence encodes CASSQGGVGNSPLHF.

The count of this clone is one. The chain uses TRBV18 and TRBJ2-1, with 10 bases lining up with TRBD2. Germline loops: CDR1 KGHSH, CDR2 LQKENI. There are 14 residues in the CDR3. The ends lost 5 bases at V and 4 bases at J; junction bases unmatched: 2. The CDR3 spells CASSSSGGYNEQFF. For the CDR3, the DNA is TGTGCCAGCTCAAGTAGCGGGGGGTACAATGAGCAGTTCTTC.

The V and J genes are TRBV7-9 and TRBJ2-3; tentatively, D is TRBD1 or TRBD2 (7 bases each). The V end was cut by 3 bases, the J end by 4 bases, with 11 bases between. Germline CDR1 is SEHNR and CDR2 is FQNEAQ (reference sequence). The CDR3 contains 14 residues. The CDR3 DNA reads as TGTGCCAGCAGCTTGGGGGGGACAGCAGATACGCAGTATTTT. This encodes CASSLGGTADTQYF.

The chain uses TRBV4-3 and TRBJ1-6, with D perhaps matching TRBD1 (6 bases). The CDR3 is 15 amino acids. In germline, CDR1 is LGHNA, CDR2 YSLEER. Trimming left V 1 base short and J 10 bases short, with 14 bases between. CDR3 in amino acids: CASSQVTGAGSPLHF. CDR3 in DNA: TGCGCCAGCAGCCAAGTGACGGGGGCTGGGTCACCCCTCCACTTT.

The table lists this clone with a count of one. The J gene is TRBJ2-3, the V gene TRBV14, with TRBD2 identical over 9 bases. The germline CDR1 and CDR2 sequences are SGHDN and FVKESK. V trimming: 1 base; J trimming: 9 bases; junction bases outside the gene matches: 5. The CDR3 has 14 residues. The CDR3 DNA is TGTGCCAGCAGCCAAGTTTTCCTAGCGGGGACGCAGTATTTT. Translation: CASSQVFLAGTQYF.

The genes are TRBV5-1 and TRBJ2-2; weak D call: TRBD1 (6 bases). Trimming stripped 6 bases from V and 5 bases from J, with 14 bases between. The germline V gene encodes CDR1 SGHRS and CDR2 YFSETQ. This CDR3 region has 14 residues. CDR3 sequence: CASIQGLGTGELFF. Written as DNA, the CDR3 is TGCGCCAGCATTCAGGGGTTAGGAACCGGGGAGCTGTTTTTT.

V usage is TRBV7-3 and J usage is TRBJ2-3; D not resolved. V lost 6 bases and J lost 0, with 7 bases in between. The CDR3 has 13 amino acids. The germline V gene encodes CDR1 SGHTA and CDR2 FQGTGA. The DNA of the CDR3 is TGTGCCAGCAGGGTGGGCAGCACAGATACGCAGTATTTT. It encodes CASRVGSTDTQYF.